These T cell receptor beta chains were read from a single sample in a study of blood T cell repertoires in COVID-19. Sequencing was performed with immunoSEQ multiplex PCR; in TCRdb, only in-frame clones are kept and a portion is missing. The sample carries 150,000 to 180,000 clones, about three quarters recorded once. The sample comprised peripheral blood. Receptor source: an elderly man with acute or convalescent COVID-19. The CDR3 runs from the conserved cysteine through the conserved F or W. The D gene is left open where the match is weak. Size tells how often a clone was seen (once, few, many) or the class of an expanded clone, and some rows leave it out.

>TRBV7-2|-|TRBD2|TRBJ2-1
TGTGCCAGCAGCCCCAGCGGGGGGGTTTACAATGAGCAGTTCTTC
CASSPSGGVYNEQFF
>TRBV18|-|-|TRBJ1-1
TGTGCCAGCTCACCACCTACAGGAACCCTGAACACTGAAGCTTTCTTT
CASSPPTGTLNTEAFF
>TRBV28|-|-|TRBJ1-6
TGTGCCAGCAGTTTGGCGGAGGTCTTCAGCTCCTATAATTCACCCCTCCACTTT
CASSLAEVFSSYNSPLHF
>TRBV25-1|once|TRBD1|TRBJ2-4
TGTGCCAGCAGTGAATTTGGCAGGGGGCAAGCCAAAAACATTCAGTACTTC
CASSEFGRGQAKNIQYF
>TRBV3-1/TRBV3-2|-|-|TRBJ2-2
TGTGCCAGCAGCCAACCGGGGTCCACCGGGGAGCTGTTTTTT
CASSQPGSTGELFF
>TRBV6-2/TRBV6-3|few|-|TRBJ1-1
TGTGCCAGCAGCTATCGAGGTTTGAGTGAAGCTTTCTTT
CASSYRGLSEAFF
>TRBV18|once|TRBD1|TRBJ1-2
TGTGCCAGCTCACTTTCGGAACAGGGGGCAGGTGGCTACACCTTC
CASSLSEQGAGGYTF
>TRBV9|few|TRBD1|TRBJ1-1
TGTGCCAGCAGCTTCCAGGGGGGAACTGAAGCTTTCTTT
CASSFQGGTEAFF
>TRBV4-1|-|TRBD1|TRBJ2-5
TGCGCCAGCAGCCTGGGACAGGGGCAGAAGACCCAGTACTTC
CASSLGQGQKTQYF
>TRBV3-1/TRBV3-2|-|-|TRBJ1-5
TGTGCCAGCTCTGCGCAAAATCAGCCCCAGCATTTT
CASSAQNQPQHF
>TRBV5-4|-|TRBD1|TRBJ2-5
TGTGCCAGCAGCTTGGGGGACAGGCCCCAAGAGACCCAGTACTTC
CASSLGDRPQETQYF
>TRBV19|-|TRBD1|TRBJ1-3
TGTGCCAGTAGTATCGACAGGGTGGGTGGAAACACCATATATTTT
CASSIDRVGGNTIYF
>TRBV11-1|-|-|TRBJ2-7
TGTGCCAGCAGCTCGAAAAGACATACTTTTAGCGACGAGCAGTACTTC
CASSSKRHTFSDEQYF
>TRBV5-4|-|TRBD1|TRBJ2-3
TGTGCCAGCAGCCCAAAAGACAGGGGAGCAGATACGCAGTATTTT
CASSPKDRGADTQYF
>TRBV12-5|-|TRBD1|TRBJ2-7
TGTGCTAGTGGTCGGGGACAGGCGTACGAGCAGTACTTC
CASGRGQAYEQYF
>TRBV5-1|-|TRBD1|TRBJ2-2
TGCGCCAGCAGCTTGCTCTCTCGACAGGGGGGGAACACCGGGGAGCTGTTTTTT
CASSLLSRQGGNTGELFF
>TRBV15|few|-|TRBJ1-3
TGTGCCACCAGCAGAGGAGGGTCAGGCACCATATATTTT
CATSRGGSGTIYF
>TRBV7-8|few|TRBD2|TRBJ2-5
TGTGCCAGCAGCTTAGCGCGGGGGGCCGAGACCCAGTACTTC
CASSLARGAETQYF
>TRBV7-9|once|-|TRBJ1-1
TGTGCCAGCAGCTTAGCACAGGGCAGAGACAAAGCTTTCTTT
CASSLAQGRDKAFF
>TRBV19|-|TRBD1|TRBJ2-5
TGTGCCAGTAGTACCTGGGACAGGGGGTCGGAGACCCAGTACTTC
CASSTWDRGSETQYF
>TRBV3-1/TRBV3-2|-|-|TRBJ2-5
TGTGCCAGCAGCCAAGATTGGCTGGGGGAGGCCCAGTACTTC
CASSQDWLGEAQYF
>TRBV19|few|-|TRBJ1-4
TGTGCCAGTAGTTCAGACCGGGGTAGTAATGAAAAACTGTTTTTT
CASSSDRGSNEKLFF
>TRBV7-2|-|-|TRBJ2-1
TGTGCCAGCACGACCTTCGGGGATGGTGAGCAGTTCTTC
CASTTFGDGEQFF
>TRBV19|-|TRBD2|TRBJ2-1
TGTGCCAGCTCGTGGACTAGCGGGTACAATGAGCAGTTCTTC
CASSWTSGYNEQFF
>TRBV7-2|-|TRBD2|TRBJ2-5
TGTGCCAGCAGCTTACTAGCGGGGGGCTGGGAGACCCAGTACTTC
CASSLLAGGWETQYF
>TRBV12-3/TRBV12-4|-|-|TRBJ1-2
TGTGCCAGCAGTTCTACAGGTTACGGCTACACCTTC
CASSSTGYGYTF
>TRBV11-3|-|-|TRBJ1-1
TGTGCCAGCAGCTTAGTAAAGGACAGACCAAACACTGAAGCTTTCTTT
CASSLVKDRPNTEAFF
>TRBV5-4|once|-|TRBJ1-2
TGTGCCAGCAGCCAGCGGGGGACGTTGAGGGATGGCTACACCTTC
CASSQRGTLRDGYTF
>TRBV9|-|TRBD2|TRBJ2-5
TGTGCCAGCAGCTCACTGGTTCCGGGACTAGGGCCGGAGACCCAGTACTTC
CASSSLVPGLGPETQYF
>TRBV5-6|once|TRBD1|TRBJ2-5
TGTGCCAGCAGCTTACAGGGGCAAGAGACCCAGTACTTC
CASSLQGQETQYF
>TRBV19|once|TRBD2|TRBJ2-2
TGTGCCGGGGGGGATGTTAACACCGGGGAGCTGTTTTTT
CAGGDVNTGELFF
>TRBV27|once|TRBD1|TRBJ1-2
TGTGCCAGCAGGGGGACAGGGTCCTCGGGCTACACCTTC
CASRGTGSSGYTF